The present T cell receptor (beta chain) was sequenced within a study of identifying expanded T cells in peripheral blood (dated by TCRdb to the late 2010s). In the study overall: Four technical replicates, made by sequencing separate aliquots from the same pool of genomic DNA, were compared pairwise.

The immunoSEQ Assay, which relies on bias-controlled multiplex PCR amplification of genomic DNA, was used to profile TCRbeta CDR3 regions. Per the source publication's procedure: The absolute abundance of each unique TCRbeta CDR3 region was quantified after sequences were collapsed and filtered. Differential abundance was assessed using a binomial (Fisher-equivalent) model and a beta-binomial model in which time-dependent variance fitted from healthy donors was added. Any clone with fewer than 5 combined templates was excluded, and a clone was called differentially abundant if its Benjamini-Hochberg FDR was below 0.01. The form v = (b*log(k)+a)^2 was used to model beta-binomial variance as a function of total template count across the two samples. Drawn from immuneACCESS, this table holds only the in-frame rearrangements with V and J called that TCRdb kept. Clones are partly lost; checked studies trace under half to an unresolved V gene and leave the rest unexplained. V, J and clone size reflect that table, while D and trimming were determined from the DNA. Here the sample has 85,000 to 120,000 clones; about 91% occur a single time. Approximately 14% of the sample belongs to the ten largest clones.

For this clone: It has no known antigen specificity. No base-level quality is on record; no much larger clone is a single base apart.

Results and caveats for the whole study, not just this receptor: The authors expected that over much longer intervals, such as months to years, biological variance in healthy repertoires might increase even further. The binomial model flagged approximately 1.2 differentially abundant clones between technical replicates, compared with about 16 over two weeks and 18 to 20 over about 4 weeks. Across all healthy-donor time intervals, the beta-binomial model significantly cut both the number of clones called differentially abundant and the false-positive rate. Across all healthy donors, variance in clone template counts between roughly two-week samples was found to increase significantly with total template count.

Trimming removed 6 bases from V and 3 bases from J, leaving 18 bases between the germline ends. The germline V gene (reference sequence) provides CDR1 MNHEY and CDR2 SMNVEV. The CDR3 sequence holds 15 residues, the cysteine and phenylalanine included. Only the CDR3 region is kept as DNA, spanning 45 bases read in frame from base 1. During the collection period, no infections or other immune events were recorded for the healthy donors. Time-dependent variance in a beta-binomial model of T-cell clone differential abundance was calibrated using healthy-donor blood repertoires as a training cohort. The training cohort comprised approximately 10 healthy donors, 3 female and 7 male. On average the donors were about 45 years old, and their ages spanned roughly 29 to 70 years. Whole blood, obtained from a commercial supplier, was collected from each healthy donor at three time points spaced approximately two weeks apart. For immunosequencing, genomic DNA was extracted from unsorted whole blood.

Specimen: blood. The chain is encoded by TRBV27 joined to TRBJ2-7; the D gene identity is not certain. The sequence came from a person aged 18 to 70 in good health. CDR3 reads: CASRPGNSRDYEQYF. The base sequence is TGTGCCAGCAGACCCGGTAACTCCCGCGACTACGAGCAGTACTTC.